This T cell receptor (beta chain) was identified in a study of CD8 T cells in ankylosing spondylitis (dated by TCRdb to about 2017). Some background on the complete study: T cell receptor beta repertoires were profiled in healthy donors and ankylosing spondylitis patients so that disease-linked TCR variants could be found. The full study cohort comprised 25 ankylosing spondylitis patients and approximately 100 healthy donors. Peripheral blood samples were taken, and synovial fluid was additionally collected from ankylosing spondylitis patients. General findings and caveats noted by the study authors: A TCR beta motif of seven or eight highly homologous amino acid variants appeared characteristic of blood from ankylosing spondylitis patients. Some of the motif variants had been reported before in the synovial fluid and blood of reactive arthritis patients, a finding that suggests common disease-initiation mechanisms. The disease-linked clones showed a CD8+ phenotype and occurred at relatively low frequencies in peripheral blood. Significant enrichment of the disease-linked clones was reported in matched synovial fluid samples from ankylosing spondylitis patients.

At least ten counts were recorded for this clonotype. Its antigen is unknown. One base away there is no much larger clone; base qualities are not given. From the germline V gene, CDR1 is SGHRS and CDR2 is YFSETQ. The V and J ends are trimmed by 0 bases and 2 bases, leaving 8 bases between them. There are 14 amino acids in the CDR3, from cysteine to phenylalanine inclusive. Here the CDR3 DNA is all that survives: 42 bases in frame from base 1. Reads for this sample came from an Illumina HiSeq 2500. Quantitative 5'-RACE with molecular barcodes was used to prepare TCR beta libraries. In the original analysis: A new computational method, built on a probabilistic model of VDJ rearrangement, was used to identify disease-linked TCR variants. TCRdb trimmed the raw reads at Q25, called clones with MiXCR and kept productive beta chains. Each record represents a unique CDR3 protein, reported with the most common genes and DNA among its rows. The V and J calls come from TCRdb's annotation, not from the publication. A total of 250,000 to 400,000 distinct CDR3 sequences appear in this sample, approximately 10% of them only once. More than 7% of the sample comes from the top ten.

This sequence uses TRBV5-1 and TRBJ1-2; the D gene is possibly TRBD1, with 5 bases matching. The sequence was obtained from a female donor with ankylosing spondylitis or in good health (not recorded which). The sample comprised blood, either unsorted or a sorted T cell fraction (not recorded which). The DNA reads as follows: TGCGCCAGCAGCTTGGAGGAGGGGAACTATGGCTACACCTTC. This translates into CASSLEEGNYGYTF. The CDR3 plus the reference TRBV5-1 and TRBJ1-2 genes for the other parts give the full variable domain: KAGVTQTPRYLIKTRGQQVTLSCSPISGHRSVSWYQQTPGQGLQFLFEYFSETQRNKGNFPGRFSGRQFSNSRSEMNVSTLELGDSALYLCASSLEEGNYGYTFGSGTRLTVV.